These 19 T cell receptor beta chains originate from one sample sequenced in a study of shared clonotypes between healthy human individuals. Generated by immunoSEQ multiplex PCR, the TCRdb table keeps only in-frame clones and is missing some. Of more than 2 million clones listed, around 95% are singletons. Sequencing used naive CD4+ T cells sorted from blood. Regarding subset: CD45RA+ positively selected. Receptors were obtained from a man between 18 and 35 years old in good health.

The V call is TRBV30, the J call TRBJ1-4; unclear D gene. Trimming shortened V by 0 bases and J by 5 bases, and 16 bases separated the two germline ends. Germline CDR1 is GTSNPN and CDR2 is SVGIG (reference sequence). The CDR3 runs to 16 residues. The chain's CDR3 is CAWSVGSHNPNEKLFF. CDR3 in DNA: TGTGCCTGGAGTGTAGGATCACACAACCCGAATGAAAAACTGTTTTTT.

This chain uses TRBV4-1 with TRBJ2-7, with TRBD2 matching 9 bases. The CDR3 spans 15 residues. Germline trimming cut 0 bases from V and 4 bases from J; bases unmatched to any gene: 4. The germline gives CDR1 MGHRA, CDR2 YSYEKL. This CDR3 reads CASSQDPGLAYEQYF. The CDR3 nucleotides read TGCGCCAGCAGCCAAGATCCGGGACTAGCTTACGAGCAGTACTTC.

The chain employs TRBV30 and TRBJ2-2, with D possibly being TRBD1 or TRBD2 (5 bases each). Germline V CDR1 and CDR2: GTSNPN, SVGIG (reference sequence). The CDR3 length is 13 residues. With 5 bases removed from V and 2 bases from J, the gap between germline ends came to 9 bases. DNA of the CDR3: TGTGCCTGGGATGGGGGAAACACCGGGGAGCTGTTTTTT. This sequence encodes CAWDGGNTGELFF. The full variable domain, its missing parts supplied by reference TRBV30 and TRBJ2-2, is SQTIHQWPATLVQPVGSPLSLECTVEGTSNPNLYWYRQAAGRGLQLLFYSVGIGQISSEVPQNLSASRPQDRQFILSSKKLLLSDSGFYLCAWDGGNTGELFFGEGSRLTVL.

The gene calls are TRBV27 and TRBJ1-3; 7 nucleotides line up with TRBD1. Germline-derived CDR1 and CDR2 are MNHEY and SMNVEV (reference sequence). The CDR3 covers 13 residues. Trimming at V came to 7 bases and at J to 4 bases, leaving 4 bases not matched to a gene. The CDR3 region has the DNA TGTGCCAGCACTTCGACAGGGGGAAACACCATATATTTT. Amino acid sequence: CASTSTGGNTIYF.

The rearrangement joins TRBV7-8 to TRBJ2-2; 10 bases fit TRBD1. The CDR3 loop spans 18 amino acids. V lost 3 bases, J lost 6 bases, and 13 bases stayed unmatched. From germline, CDR1 is SGHVS and CDR2 FQNEAQ. CDR3 nucleotides: TGTGCCAGCAGCTTCGGGACAGGGGTACCCCTTAGTGCCGGGGAGCTGTTTTTT. Translated: CASSFGTGVPLSAGELFF.

This rearrangement joins TRBV19 to TRBJ2-7, with D perhaps TRBD1 (5 bases). Germline lookup yields CDR1 LNHDA and CDR2 SQIVND (reference sequence). This CDR3 region has 16 residues. Trimming removed 3 bases at V and 2 bases at J, with 17 bases between. Written as DNA, the CDR3 is TGTGCCAGTAGTATTCCTGGGGCCCTCGGAACCTACGAGCAGTACTTC. Amino acid sequence: CASSIPGALGTYEQYF.

The chain is built from TRBV11-2 and TRBJ1-5, with D unresolved. The germline CDR1 and CDR2 sequences are SGHAT and FQNNGV. V was clipped by 5 bases and J by 1 base, with 12 bases between them. The CDR3 runs to 15 residues. The DNA of the CDR3 is TGTGCCAGCAGCCCGGGTCCCAGGAGCAATCAGCCCCAGCATTTT. Protein product: CASSPGPRSNQPQHF. The full variable domain, in which reference TRBV11-2 and TRBJ1-5 provide the parts outside the CDR3, is EAGVAQSPRYKIIEKRQSVAFWCNPISGHATLYWYQQILGQGPKLLIQFQNNGVVDDSQLPKDRFSAERLKGVDSTLKIQPAKLEDSAVYLCASSPGPRSNQPQHFGDGTRLSIL.

The V gene is TRBV5-4, the J gene TRBJ1-3; 9 bases match TRBD1. The CDR3 is made up of 18 amino acids. CDR1 is SGHNT and CDR2 is YYREEE in the germline V gene (reference sequence). The trim removed 0 bases at V and 2 bases at J, leaving 9 bases unmatched. CDR3 nucleotide sequence: TGTGCCAGCAGCTTGGGTTTGGGACAGGGTTTCGCTGGAAACACCATATATTTT. It encodes CASSLGLGQGFAGNTIYF.

The chain has TRBV11-3 and TRBJ2-7, with TRBD2 identical over 7 bases. This CDR3 spans 15 amino acids. J lost 4 bases, V lost 3 bases, and 9 bases had no gene match. The germline V gene has CDR1 SGHNT and CDR2 YENEEA. The CDR3 DNA reads as TGTGCCAGCAGCTTCCTCGGGGGGAGAGGGTACGAGCAGTACTTC. This encodes CASSFLGGRGYEQYF. The full variable domain, in which reference TRBV11-3 and TRBJ2-7 provide the parts outside the CDR3, is EAGVVQSPRYKIIEKKQPVAFWCNPISGHNTLYWYLQNLGQGPELLIRYENEEAVDDSQLPKDRFSAERLKGVDSTLKIQPAELGDSAVYLCASSFLGGRGYEQYFGPGTRLTVT.

This clone turned up a few times. This chain links TRBV11-2 with TRBJ1-3, with no clear D. Trimming took 5 bases from V and 0 from J, leaving 8 bases between them. CDR1 and CDR2 (germline): SGHAT, FQNNGV. The CDR3 has 14 amino acids. This CDR3 reads CASSARISGNTIYF. The CDR3 nucleotides are TGTGCCAGCAGCGCTCGAATCTCTGGAAACACCATATATTTT. Drawing the rest from reference TRBV11-2 and TRBJ1-3, the complete variable domain is EAGVAQSPRYKIIEKRQSVAFWCNPISGHATLYWYQQILGQGPKLLIQFQNNGVVDDSQLPKDRFSAERLKGVDSTLKIQPAKLEDSAVYLCASSARISGNTIYFGEGSWLTVV.

The rearrangement joins TRBV27 to TRBJ2-1; D remains unclear. The germline V gene encodes CDR1 MNHEY and CDR2 SMNVEV (reference sequence). The V end was cut by 7 bases, the J end by 3 bases, with 19 bases between. The CDR3 is made up of 16 amino acids. The CDR3 sequence is CASTRIGSTGYNEQFF. Written as DNA, the CDR3 is TGTGCCAGCACCCGGATCGGTTCGACGGGCTACAATGAGCAGTTCTTC.

This clone was found once. The chain recombines TRBV19 with TRBJ2-2; 12 bases map to TRBD1. Germline V lookup: CDR1 LNHDA, CDR2 SQIVND (reference sequence). This CDR3 is 16 amino acids long. Unmatched junction bases numbered 9, after V lost 7 bases and J lost 6 bases. CDR3 in amino acids: CASTVTGQGAAGELFF. The CDR3 region has the DNA TGTGCCAGTACGGTCACGGGACAGGGGGCGGCCGGGGAGCTGTTTTTT.

The genes are TRBV19 and TRBJ2-2; D gene unclear. This CDR3 region has 12 residues. Between the trimmed V and J ends, which lost 5 bases and 7 bases, there was a span of 8 bases. Germline values: CDR1 LNHDA, CDR2 SQIVND (reference sequence). The CDR3 DNA reads as TGTGCCAGTAGTGGGCAGGTCGGGGAGCTGTTTTTT. Translation: CASSGQVGELFF.

This clone has a single count. V usage is TRBV5-4 and J usage is TRBJ2-7; tentative D call: TRBD2 (6 bases). The CDR3 totals 13 residues. Between the trimmed V and J ends, which lost 4 bases and 7 bases, there was a span of 15 bases. CDR1 SGHNT and CDR2 YYREEE come from the germline V gene (reference sequence). CDR3 sequence (DNA): TGTGCCAGCAGCCCGGGGGAGGCGCGGGAGCAGTACTTC. Amino acid sequence: CASSPGEAREQYF.

This clone was recorded only once. V and J are TRBV30 and TRBJ1-6, with D possibly being TRBD1 (6 bases). This CDR3 has 17 amino acids. Trimming shortened V by 6 bases and J by 5 bases, and 23 bases separated the two germline ends. Looked up from germline, CDR1 is GTSNPN and CDR2 is SVGIG (reference sequence). CDR3 nucleotide sequence: TGTGCCTGCATCAGTTTTCAGGGGTTATTAAATAATTCACCCCTCCACTTT. Translated: CACISFQGLLNNSPLHF. The full variable domain, its missing parts supplied by reference TRBV30 and TRBJ1-6, is SQTIHQWPATLVQPVGSPLSLECTVEGTSNPNLYWYRQAAGRGLQLLFYSVGIGQISSEVPQNLSASRPQDRQFILSSKKLLLSDSGFYLCACISFQGLLNNSPLHFGNGTRLTVT.

The chain has TRBV5-1 and TRBJ1-2, with D possibly matching TRBD1 (5 bases). V was clipped by 3 bases and J by 8 bases, with 11 bases between them. Germline assignment: CDR1 SGHRS and CDR2 YFSETQ. The CDR3 spans 12 residues. This CDR3 reads CASSSQGGGYTF. As DNA, the CDR3 is TGCGCCAGCAGCTCCCAGGGTGGAGGCTACACCTTC.

Note on this clone: A single base separates this from a much larger clone, so it may be a read error. Other DNA sequences of this sample code for an identical CDR3. The chain carries TRBV7-2 and TRBJ2-7; D is uncertain. CDR3 length equals 11 residues. Germline CDR1 SGHTA, CDR2 FQGNSA. Trimming took off 5 bases at V and 4 bases at J, with 6 bases between the two ends. The CDR3 nucleotides read TGTGCCAGCAGCCCCTCTTACGAGCAGTACTTC. Translating it yields CASSPSYEQYF.

In this sample, this clone turned up once. The V call is TRBV28, the J call TRBJ2-5, with 10 bases lining up with TRBD2. The CDR3 contains 14 residues. The V gene's germline CDR1 is MDHEN and CDR2 SYDVKM. V lost 4 bases, J lost 4 bases, and 3 bases stayed unmatched. The CDR3 here is CASSSSGRVETQYF. The CDR3 DNA is TGTGCCAGCAGTTCTAGCGGGAGAGTAGAGACCCAGTACTTC.

The V and J genes are TRBV6-1 and TRBJ2-7; the D is unclear. Trimming shortened V by 2 bases and J by 2 bases, and 7 bases separated the two germline ends. The CDR3 sequence is 13 residues long. The germline V gene has CDR1 MNHNS and CDR2 SASEGT. CDR3 nucleotides: TGTGCCAGCAGTGAAAGGTTGACCTACGAGCAGTACTTC. Amino acids: CASSERLTYEQYF.